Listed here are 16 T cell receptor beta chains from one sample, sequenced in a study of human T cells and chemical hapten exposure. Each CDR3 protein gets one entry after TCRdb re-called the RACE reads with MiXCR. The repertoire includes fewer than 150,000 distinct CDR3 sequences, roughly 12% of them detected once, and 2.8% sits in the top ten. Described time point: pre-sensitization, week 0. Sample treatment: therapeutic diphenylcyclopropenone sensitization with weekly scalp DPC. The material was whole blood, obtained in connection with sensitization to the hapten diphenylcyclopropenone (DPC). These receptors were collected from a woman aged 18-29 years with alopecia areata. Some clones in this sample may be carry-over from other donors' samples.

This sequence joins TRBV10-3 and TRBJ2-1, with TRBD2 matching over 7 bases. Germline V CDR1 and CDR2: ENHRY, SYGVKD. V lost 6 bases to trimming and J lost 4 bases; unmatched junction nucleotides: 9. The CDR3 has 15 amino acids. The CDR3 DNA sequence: TGTGCCATCAGCGCCGGGACTACGGGTTACAATGAGCAGTTCTTC. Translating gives CAISAGTTGYNEQFF.

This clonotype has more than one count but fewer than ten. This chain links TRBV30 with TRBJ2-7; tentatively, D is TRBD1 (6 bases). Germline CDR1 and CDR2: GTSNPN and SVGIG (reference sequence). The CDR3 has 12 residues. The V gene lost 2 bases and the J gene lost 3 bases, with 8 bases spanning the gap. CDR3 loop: CAWSPRGYEQYF. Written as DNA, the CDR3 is TGTGCCTGGAGTCCCAGGGGCTACGAGCAGTACTTC.

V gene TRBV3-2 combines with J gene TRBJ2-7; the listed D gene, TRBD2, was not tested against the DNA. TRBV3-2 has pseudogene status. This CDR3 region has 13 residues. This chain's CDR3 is CASSHPGRYEQYF. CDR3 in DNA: TGTGCCAGCAGCCATCCAGGGAGGTACGAGCAGTACTTC.

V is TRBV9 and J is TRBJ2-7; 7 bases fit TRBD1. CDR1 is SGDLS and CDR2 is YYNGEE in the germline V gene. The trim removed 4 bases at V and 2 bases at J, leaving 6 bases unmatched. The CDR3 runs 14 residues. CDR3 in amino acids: CASSPEGQTYEQYF. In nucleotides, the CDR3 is TGTGCCAGCAGCCCTGAGGGACAGACCTACGAGCAGTACTTC.

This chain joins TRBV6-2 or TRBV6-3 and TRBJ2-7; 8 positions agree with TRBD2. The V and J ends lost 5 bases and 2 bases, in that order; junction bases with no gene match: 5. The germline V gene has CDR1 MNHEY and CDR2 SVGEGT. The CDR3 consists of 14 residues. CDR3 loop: CASSSGGRTYEQYF. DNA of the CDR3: TGTGCCAGCAGTAGCGGGGGTAGGACCTACGAGCAGTACTTC.

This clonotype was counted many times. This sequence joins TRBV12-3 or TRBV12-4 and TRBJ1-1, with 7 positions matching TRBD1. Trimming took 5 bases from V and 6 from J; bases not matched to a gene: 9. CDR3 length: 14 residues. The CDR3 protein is CASSPHRGGSEAFF. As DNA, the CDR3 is TGTGCCAGCAGTCCCCACAGGGGTGGCTCTGAAGCTTTCTTT.

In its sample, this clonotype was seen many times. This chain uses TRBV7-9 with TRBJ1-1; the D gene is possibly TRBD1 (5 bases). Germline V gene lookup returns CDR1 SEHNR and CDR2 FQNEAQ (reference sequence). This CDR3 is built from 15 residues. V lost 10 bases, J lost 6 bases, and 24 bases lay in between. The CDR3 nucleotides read TGTGCCACCGAGGGGAGCCGCGCTGTAACTCCTGAAGCTTTCTTT. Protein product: CATEGSRAVTPEAFF. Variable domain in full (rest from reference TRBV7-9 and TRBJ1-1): DTGVSQNPRHKITKRGQNVTFRCDPISEHNRLYWYRQTLGQGPEFLTYFQNEAQLEKSRLLSDRFSAERPKGSFSTLEIQRTEQGDSAMYLCATEGSRAVTPEAFFGQGTRLTVV.

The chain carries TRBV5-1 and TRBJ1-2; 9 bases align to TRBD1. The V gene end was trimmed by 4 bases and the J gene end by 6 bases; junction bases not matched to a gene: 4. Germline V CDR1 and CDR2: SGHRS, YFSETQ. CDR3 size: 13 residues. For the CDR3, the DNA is TGCGCCAGCAGCACCGGGGACAGGGATGGCTACACCTTC. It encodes CASSTGDRDGYTF. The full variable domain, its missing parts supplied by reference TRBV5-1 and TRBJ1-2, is KAGVTQTPRYLIKTRGQQVTLSCSPISGHRSVSWYQQTPGQGLQFLFEYFSETQRNKGNFPGRFSGRQFSNSRSEMNVSTLELGDSALYLCASSTGDRDGYTFGSGTRLTVV.

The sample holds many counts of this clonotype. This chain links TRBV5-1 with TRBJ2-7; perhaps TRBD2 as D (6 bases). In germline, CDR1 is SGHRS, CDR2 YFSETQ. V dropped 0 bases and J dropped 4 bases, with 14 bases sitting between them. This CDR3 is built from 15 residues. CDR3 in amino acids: CASSLAAGGRYEQYF. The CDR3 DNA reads TGCGCCAGCAGCTTGGCAGCGGGCGGTCGGTACGAGCAGTACTTC. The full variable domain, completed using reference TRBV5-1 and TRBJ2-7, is KAGVTQTPRYLIKTRGQQVTLSCSPISGHRSVSWYQQTPGQGLQFLFEYFSETQRNKGNFPGRFSGRQFSNSRSEMNVSTLELGDSALYLCASSLAAGGRYEQYFGPGTRLTVT.

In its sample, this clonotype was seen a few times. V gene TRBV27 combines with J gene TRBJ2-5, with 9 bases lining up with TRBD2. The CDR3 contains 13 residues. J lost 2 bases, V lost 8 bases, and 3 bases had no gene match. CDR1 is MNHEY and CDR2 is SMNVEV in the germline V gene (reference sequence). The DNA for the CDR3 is TGTGCCAGCCGTCTAGCGGGGCAAGAGACCCAGTACTTC. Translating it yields CASRLAGQETQYF.

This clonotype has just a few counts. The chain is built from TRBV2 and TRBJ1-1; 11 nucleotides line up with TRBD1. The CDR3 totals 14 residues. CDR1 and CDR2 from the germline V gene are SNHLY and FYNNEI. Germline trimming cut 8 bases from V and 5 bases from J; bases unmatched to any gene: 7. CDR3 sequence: CASQDRGLLTEAFF. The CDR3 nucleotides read TGTGCCAGCCAGGACAGGGGGCTTTTAACTGAAGCTTTCTTT.

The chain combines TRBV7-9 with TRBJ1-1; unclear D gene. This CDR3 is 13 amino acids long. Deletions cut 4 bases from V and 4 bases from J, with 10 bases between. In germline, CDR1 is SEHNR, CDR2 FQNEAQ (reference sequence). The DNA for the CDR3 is TGTGCCAGCAGCTCTTACCTGGGCACTGAAGCTTTCTTT. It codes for CASSSYLGTEAFF.

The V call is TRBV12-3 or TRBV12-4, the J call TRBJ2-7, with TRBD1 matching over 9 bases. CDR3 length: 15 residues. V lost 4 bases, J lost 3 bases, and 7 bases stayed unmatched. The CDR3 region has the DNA TGTGCCAGCAGTTCAACCGGGACAGGGCACTACGAGCAGTACTTC. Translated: CASSSTGTGHYEQYF.

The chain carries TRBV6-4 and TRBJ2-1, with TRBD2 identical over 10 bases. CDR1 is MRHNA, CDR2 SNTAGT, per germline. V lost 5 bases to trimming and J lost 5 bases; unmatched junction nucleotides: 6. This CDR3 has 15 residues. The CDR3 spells CASSLAGAEHNEQFF. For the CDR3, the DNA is TGTGCCAGCAGTCTAGCGGGGGCCGAGCACAATGAGCAGTTCTTC.

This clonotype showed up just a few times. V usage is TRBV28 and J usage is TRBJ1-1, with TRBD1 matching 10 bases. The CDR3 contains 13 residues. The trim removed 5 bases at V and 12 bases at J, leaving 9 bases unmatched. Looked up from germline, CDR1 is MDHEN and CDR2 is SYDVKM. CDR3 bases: TGTGCCAGCAGTCCCCCGGGACAGGGGCTTTCTTTCTTT. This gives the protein CASSPPGQGLSFF.

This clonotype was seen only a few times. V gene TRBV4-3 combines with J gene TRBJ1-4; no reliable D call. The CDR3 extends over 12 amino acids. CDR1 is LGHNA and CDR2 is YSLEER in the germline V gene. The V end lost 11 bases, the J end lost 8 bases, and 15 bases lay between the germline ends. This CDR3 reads CAAGRPKEKLFF. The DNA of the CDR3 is TGCGCCGCGGGGAGGCCCAAGGAAAAACTGTTTTTT.